A single sample is the source of the 26 T cell receptor beta chains below, sequenced in a study of T cell repertoires in cytomegalovirus infection. TCRdb re-analysed the reads in MiXCR, keeping a single row per CDR3 protein. The sample shows 450,000 to 600,000 distinct CDR3 sequences, roughly 10% of them seen only once. The sequenced sample consisted of PBMCs. The receptors stem from a human donor in good health (CMV status not recorded). Some clones in this sample may be carry-over from other donors' samples.

This clonotype was detected ten times or more. J is TRBJ1-1 and V is TRBV18; the D gene is possibly TRBD1 (6 bases). The CDR3 has 14 residues. CDR1 is KGHSH and CDR2 is LQKENI in the germline V gene. V dropped 6 bases and J dropped 1 base, with 12 bases sitting between them. The chain's CDR3 is CASSIQGTNTEAFF. The CDR3 nucleotides read TGTGCCAGCTCGATACAGGGAACGAACACTGAAGCTTTCTTT.

This clonotype was seen only a few times. The V and J genes are TRBV10-3 and TRBJ1-1, with no clear D. CDR1 is ENHRY, CDR2 SYGVKD, per germline. The CDR3 has 13 residues. The V and J ends lost 2 bases and 5 bases respectively, with 9 bases between them. This chain's CDR3 is CAISERGGTEAFF. The CDR3, as DNA: TGTGCCATCAGTGAGCGAGGAGGGACTGAAGCTTTCTTT.

This clonotype came up many times. The chain carries TRBV19 and TRBJ2-1, with D perhaps TRBD2 (6 bases). In germline, CDR1 is LNHDA, CDR2 SQIVND (reference sequence). V was shortened by 3 bases and J by 5 bases, with 8 bases between the two germline ends. This CDR3 is 13 amino acids long. Here the CDR3 reads CASSIGSDNEQFF. The CDR3 DNA reads TGTGCCAGTAGTATCGGGAGTGACAATGAGCAGTTCTTC. Supplemented by reference TRBV19 and TRBJ2-1, the full variable domain reads DGGITQSPKYLFRKEGQNVTLSCEQNLNHDAMYWYRQDPGQGLRLIYYSQIVNDFQKGDIAEGYSVSREKKESFPLTVTSAQKNPTAFYLCASSIGSDNEQFFGPGTRLTVL.

This clonotype came up many times. The chain joins TRBV19 to TRBJ1-1; D may be TRBD1 (5 bases). This CDR3 has 14 amino acids. From germline, CDR1 is LNHDA and CDR2 SQIVND (reference sequence). Trimming shortened V by 0 bases and J by 6 bases, and 11 bases separated the two germline ends. This CDR3 is CASSIEGSGAEAFF. The CDR3 DNA follows: TGTGCCAGTAGTATAGAGGGGTCGGGGGCTGAAGCTTTCTTT.

The chain links TRBV5-4 to TRBJ2-5; maybe TRBD2 (5 bases). Germline CDR1 SGHNT, CDR2 YYREEE (reference sequence). The CDR3 length is 14 residues. The germline V and J ends were trimmed by 0 bases and 4 bases, with 10 bases remaining between them. Here the CDR3 reads CASSLAGSIETQYF. The CDR3 DNA sequence: TGTGCCAGCAGCTTGGCGGGATCTATAGAGACCCAGTACTTC.

This clonotype was detected a few times. The CDR3 coding sequence is TGTGCCAGCAGCCCGAATAGAGGGTATGGCTACACCTTC. Residues: CASSPNRGYGYTF. The chain carries TRBV14 and TRBJ1-2; D is uncertain. Germline CDR1 and CDR2: SGHDN and FVKESK. The V gene lost 4 bases and the J gene lost 5 bases, with 11 bases spanning the gap. This CDR3 is built from 13 residues.

The genes are TRBV6-6 and TRBJ2-1; no reliable D call. The CDR3 length is 15 residues. Germline V CDR1 and CDR2: MNHNY, SVGAGI (reference sequence). Trimming stripped 4 bases from V and 13 bases from J, with 23 bases between. The DNA for the CDR3 is TGTGCCAGCAGTTTCATGAGAACAAGGCAGCATTTCCAGTTCTTC. Protein product: CASSFMRTRQHFQFF.

In this sample, this clonotype turned up many times. V is TRBV28 and J is TRBJ2-1; TRBD1 aligns across 9 bases. Trimming took 2 bases from V and 5 from J; bases not matched to a gene: 7. This CDR3 comprises 16 residues. Germline V gene sequence: CDR1 MDHEN, CDR2 SYDVKM. The CDR3 bases are TGTGCCAGCAGTTTAGTAGGACAGGGGAGCCACAATGAGCAGTTCTTC. It is translated as CASSLVGQGSHNEQFF.

A note on this clonotype: Being one base from a much bigger clone, this may be a read error. The missing conserved phenylalanine or tryptophan at the end of this CDR3 makes a read error likely. The chain joins TRBV7-6 to TRBJ1-3; D remains ambiguous. CDR3 size: 15 residues. The V end lost 2 bases, the J end lost 2 bases, and 10 bases lay between the germline ends. Germline assignment: CDR1 SGHVS and CDR2 FNYEAQ. CDR3 region: CASSLLGSTGNTIYL. The CDR3 region has the DNA TGTGCCAGCAGCTTACTGGGGAGCACTGGAAACACCATATATTTG.

The table lists this clonotype with many counts. The chain employs TRBV6-4 and TRBJ2-2; D is perhaps TRBD1 or TRBD2 (6 bases each). The CDR3 is 15 amino acids. From germline, CDR1 is MRHNA and CDR2 SNTAGT. The V end lost 5 bases, the J end lost 3 bases, and 13 bases lay between the germline ends. CDR3 DNA sequence: TGTGCCAGCAGTCCGGGGGCAGGCTACACCGGGGAGCTGTTTTTT. This codes for CASSPGAGYTGELFF.

V usage is TRBV29-1 and J usage is TRBJ1-1; 8 nucleotides align to TRBD1. The ends lost 4 bases at V and 1 base at J; junction bases unmatched: 5. Per the germline V gene, CDR1 is SQVTM and CDR2 is ANQGSEA. CDR3 length: 14 amino acids. In nucleotides, the CDR3 is TGCAGCGTTGGGCAGGGGGCTCAGAACACTGAAGCTTTCTTT. Residues: CSVGQGAQNTEAFF.

In this sample, this clonotype turned up many times. CDR3 residues: CASRPPVGGASESNEKLFF. Here the CDR3 DNA reads TGTGCCAGCAGACCCCCTGTGGGAGGGGCCTCCGAAAGTAATGAAAAACTGTTTTTT. This chain links TRBV6-1 with TRBJ1-4; weak D call: TRBD1 (5 bases). Trimming took off 6 bases at V and 4 bases at J, with 27 bases between the two ends. The germline gives CDR1 MNHNS, CDR2 SASEGT. The CDR3 totals 19 residues.

This clonotype was seen repeatedly, ten times or more. One end of the junction fails to match germline, which may point to a read error. This rearrangement joins TRBV4-1 to TRBJ2-7; possible D gene TRBD1, 6 bases. The V gene's germline CDR1 is MGHRA and CDR2 YSYEKL. The CDR3 extends over 13 amino acids. CDR3: CASSPGETYAQYF. The CDR3 coding sequence is TGCGCCAGCAGCCCAGGGGAAACCTACGCGCAGTACTTC.

This clonotype occurred many times. The genes are TRBV2 and TRBJ2-1; tentative D call: TRBD1 (7 bases). Trimming left V 6 bases short and J 8 bases short, with 20 bases between. The CDR3 contains 15 residues. Per the germline V gene, CDR1 is SNHLY and CDR2 is FYNNEI. CDR3 in amino acids: CASRGQGGGFDEQFF. The CDR3 DNA reads TGTGCCAGCAGGGGCCAGGGGGGAGGTTTCGATGAGCAGTTCTTC. Using reference TRBV2 and TRBJ2-1 for the parts outside the CDR3, the full variable domain is EPEVTQTPSHQVTQMGQEVILRCVPISNHLYFYWYRQILGQKVEFLVSFYNNEISEKSEIFDDQFSVERPDGSNFTLKIRSTKLEDSAMYFCASRGQGGGFDEQFFGPGTRLTVL.

This clonotype showed up many times. This rearrangement joins TRBV28 to TRBJ2-2; 8 bases match TRBD2. The ends lost 5 bases at V and 4 bases at J; junction bases unmatched: 9. Germline CDR1 MDHEN, CDR2 SYDVKM. CDR3 length equals 16 residues. Here the CDR3 reads CASSTPAGDRTGELFF. The CDR3 DNA sequence: TGTGCCAGCAGTACCCCAGCGGGAGATCGCACCGGGGAGCTGTTTTTT.

This clonotype has at least ten counts. The CDR3 DNA reads as TGTGCCAGCAGCGCTACAGGGGGCGGGAATCAGCCCCAGCATTTT. This translates into CASSATGGGNQPQHF. This chain links TRBV7-8 with TRBJ1-5, with 9 bases aligning to TRBD1. Looked up from germline, CDR1 is SGHVS and CDR2 is FQNEAQ. The CDR3 has 15 amino acids. The J segment lost 4 bases and the V segment lost 5 bases, leaving 6 bases of the junction unmatched.

This clonotype was detected ten times or more. This sequence joins TRBV6-1 and TRBJ2-7; D might be TRBD1 (5 bases). Trimming stripped 3 bases from V and 5 bases from J, with 11 bases between. The CDR3 covers 13 residues. Per germline, CDR1 MNHNS and CDR2 SASEGT. For the CDR3, the DNA is TGTGCCAGCAGTGACAGGGTTTGGGACGAGCAGTACTTC. Protein product: CASSDRVWDEQYF.

This clonotype occurred a few times. The J gene is TRBJ2-7, the V gene TRBV20-1; either TRBD1 or TRBD2 may supply D (5 bases each). V was trimmed by 5 bases and J by 5 bases, leaving 16 bases between them. Per germline, CDR1 DFQATT and CDR2 SNEGSKA (reference sequence). The CDR3 totals 13 residues. The CDR3 protein is CSAPPQRGNEQYF. The DNA of the CDR3 is TGCAGTGCTCCCCCGCAGAGGGGCAACGAGCAGTACTTC.

The chain uses TRBV5-1 and TRBJ2-3, with 13 positions matching TRBD2. Germline CDR1 and CDR2: SGHRS and YFSETQ. The CDR3 loop spans 17 amino acids. V gave up 4 bases and J gave up 2 bases; unmatched junction bases: 7. In DNA, the CDR3 is TGCGCCAGCAGCCGTGCCGGGACTAGCGGGAACACAGATACGCAGTATTTT. Amino acid sequence: CASSRAGTSGNTDTQYF. Together with reference TRBV5-1 and TRBJ2-3, the CDR3 gives the full variable domain: KAGVTQTPRYLIKTRGQQVTLSCSPISGHRSVSWYQQTPGQGLQFLFEYFSETQRNKGNFPGRFSGRQFSNSRSEMNVSTLELGDSALYLCASSRAGTSGNTDTQYFGPGTRLTVL.

This clonotype was counted ten times or more. The CDR3: CASSFVDGGYTF. In DNA, the CDR3 is TGTGCCAGCAGCTTCGTTGACGGCGGCTACACCTTC. The chain has TRBV5-6 and TRBJ1-2, with D unresolved. The V and J ends lost 2 bases and 8 bases respectively, with 10 bases between them. CDR3 length: 12 residues. Germline lookup yields CDR1 SGHDT and CDR2 YYEEEE.

The rearrangement joins TRBV5-1 to TRBJ2-1; 12 bases agree with TRBD2. The CDR3 length is 15 residues. The V gene's germline CDR1 is SGHRS and CDR2 YFSETQ. V dropped 0 bases and J dropped 9; count of bases not matched to a gene: 4. This chain's CDR3 is CASSLATSGSGEQFF. CDR3 coding DNA: TGCGCCAGCAGCTTGGCGACTAGCGGGAGTGGTGAGCAGTTCTTC.

This clonotype was detected once. The gene calls are TRBV2 and TRBJ2-1, with D perhaps being TRBD1 or TRBD2 (5 bases each). Germline CDR1 SNHLY, CDR2 FYNNEI. The CDR3 covers 14 residues. Trimming removed 2 bases at V and 5 bases at J, with 10 bases between. The CDR3 protein is CASSEWGKDNEQFF. CDR3 coding DNA: TGTGCCAGCAGTGAATGGGGGAAGGACAATGAGCAGTTCTTC.

The table lists this clonotype with a few counts. This CDR3 reads CASSTPRGEYGYTF. The CDR3 nucleotides read TGTGCCAGCAGTACCCCAAGGGGCGAATATGGCTACACCTTC. V is TRBV28 and J is TRBJ1-2; D is possibly TRBD1 (5 bases). The CDR3 covers 14 residues. Trimming shortened V by 5 bases and J by 5 bases, and 15 bases separated the two germline ends. The germline gives CDR1 MDHEN, CDR2 SYDVKM.

The J gene is TRBJ1-6, the V gene TRBV6-6; 8 bases line up with TRBD1. The ends lost 6 bases at V and 8 bases at J; junction bases unmatched: 9. CDR1 and CDR2 (germline): MNHNY, SVGAGI (reference sequence). This CDR3 is 15 amino acids long. The CDR3, as DNA: TGTGCCAGCAGGACATACCAGGGGGCTGATTCACCCCTCCACTTT. Translated, it gives CASRTYQGADSPLHF.

The sample holds many counts of this clonotype. The chain has TRBV7-9 and TRBJ2-7; TRBD1 or TRBD2 may be the D gene (5 bases each). The CDR3 is 15 residues long. Germline lookup yields CDR1 SEHNR and CDR2 FQNEAQ (reference sequence). The V end lost 5 bases, the J end lost 4 bases, and 18 bases lay between the germline ends. The CDR3 is CASSTGQGPGYEQYF. In DNA form, the CDR3 reads TGTGCCAGCAGCACGGGGCAGGGCCCTGGGTACGAGCAGTACTTC.

This clonotype was seen ten or more times. This chain joins TRBV7-2 and TRBJ1-1; no clear D gene. Germline CDR1 SGHTA, CDR2 FQGNSA. This CDR3 spans 15 amino acids. The V and J ends lost 1 base and 1 base respectively, with 10 bases between them. This CDR3 is CASSLVPTENTEAFF. As DNA, the CDR3 is TGTGCCAGCAGCTTAGTCCCCACTGAGAACACTGAAGCTTTCTTT.